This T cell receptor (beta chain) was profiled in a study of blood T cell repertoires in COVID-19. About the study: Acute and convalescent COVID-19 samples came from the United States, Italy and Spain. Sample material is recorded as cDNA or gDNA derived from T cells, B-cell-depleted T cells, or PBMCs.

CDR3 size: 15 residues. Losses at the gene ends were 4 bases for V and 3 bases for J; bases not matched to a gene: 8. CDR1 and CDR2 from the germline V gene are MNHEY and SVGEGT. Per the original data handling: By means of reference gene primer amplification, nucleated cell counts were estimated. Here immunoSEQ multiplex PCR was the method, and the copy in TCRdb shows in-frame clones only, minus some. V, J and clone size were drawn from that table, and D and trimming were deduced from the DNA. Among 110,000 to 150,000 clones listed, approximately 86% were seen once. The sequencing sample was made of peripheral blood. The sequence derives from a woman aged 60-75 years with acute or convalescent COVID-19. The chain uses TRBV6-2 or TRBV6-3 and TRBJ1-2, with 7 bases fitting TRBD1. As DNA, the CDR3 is TGTGCCAGCAGTTCACAGGGGAGAGGTGACTATGGCTACACCTTC. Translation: CASSSQGRGDYGYTF.